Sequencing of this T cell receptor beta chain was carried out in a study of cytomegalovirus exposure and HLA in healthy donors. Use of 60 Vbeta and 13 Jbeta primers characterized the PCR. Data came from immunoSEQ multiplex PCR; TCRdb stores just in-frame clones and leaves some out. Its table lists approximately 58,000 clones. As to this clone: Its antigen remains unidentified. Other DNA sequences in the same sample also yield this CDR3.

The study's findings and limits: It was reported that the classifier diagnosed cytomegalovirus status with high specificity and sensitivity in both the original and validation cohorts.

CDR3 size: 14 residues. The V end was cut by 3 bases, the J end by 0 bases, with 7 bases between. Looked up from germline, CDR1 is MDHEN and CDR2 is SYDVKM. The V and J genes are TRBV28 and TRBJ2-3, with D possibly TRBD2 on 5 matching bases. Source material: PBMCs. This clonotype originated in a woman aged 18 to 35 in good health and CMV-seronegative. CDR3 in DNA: TGTGCCAGCAGTTTTGGCGGGAGCACAGATACGCAGTATTTT. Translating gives CASSFGGSTDTQYF.